This T cell receptor beta chain came from a study of blood T cell repertoires in COVID-19 (dated by TCRdb to 2020 to 2021). A note on the overall study: The collaborator samples originated in the United States, Italy and Spain and spanned the acute and convalescent phases of COVID-19. The repertoires were released in a freely available public database intended as a resource for research on the immune response to SARS-CoV-2. Sample metadata almost always included a de-identified subject ID, COVID-19 status, age in years and sex. The prospective study material was composed of cDNA or gDNA derived from T cells, B-cell-depleted T cells, or PBMCs. HLA class I and class II types, where available, came from metadata supplied by the sample provider rather than from assay-based typing. Subjects who had been exposed to COVID-19, were actively infected with it, or had recovered from it provided the deeply sampled blood TCRbeta repertoires that made up the dataset. The samples were drawn from the first 160 participants of the ongoing ImmuneRACE study and from 950 to 1,500 subjects provided by 6 global collaborators.

The immunoSEQ Assay, a bias-controlled multiplex PCR, was used to amplify TCRbeta CDR3 regions from genomic DNA. Per the original workflow: The number of nucleated cells in each sample was estimated by amplification of reference gene primers within the assay. Sequence reads were collapsed and filtered to measure the absolute abundance of every unique TCRbeta CDR3 rearrangement. For each sample, productive Simpson clonality was calculated as the square root of Simpson's diversity index over productive rearrangements. TCRdb provides this immuneACCESS table in a form limited to in-frame rearrangements. Some clones are lacking; in checked studies, under half of them reflect an unresolved V gene, and why the rest are absent is not known. V and J calls and clone size are copied from that table; D and trimming were computed from the DNA. This sample is represented by some 110,000 clones; roughly 83% of them were singletons. The ten largest clones represent 3% to 4% of the sample.

On the study overall, not on this receptor specifically: Clinical and demographic metadata were provided uncurated, with the amount varying by source and participant.

The germline ends are 15 bases apart after V is trimmed by 7 bases and J by 3 bases. The germline V gene (reference sequence) specifies MNHNY as CDR1 and SVGAGI as CDR2. The CDR3 has 14 amino acids, counting the end cysteine and phenylalanine. The retained sequence is limited to the CDR3, 42 bases, with the frame set at the first base. Concerning this clone itself: Its target antigen remains unknown. Base-call qualities are not available, and no considerably larger clone is one nucleotide away.

Whole blood was collected in K2EDTA tubes by collaborating institutions according to the institutions' own protocols. For TCRbeta analysis, collaborators shipped samples in one of three forms: frozen whole blood, isolated PBMCs, or DNA extracted from either of those sample types. The sequence was collected from a woman aged 80 or older with active or convalescent COVID-19. This sequence uses TRBV6-6 and TRBJ2-5, with the D gene not clear enough to name. The specimen sequenced was peripheral blood. The nucleotides are TGTGCCAGCAAGCGAATTGAGGAAAAAGAGACCCAGTACTTC. Its product reads: CASKRIEEKETQYF.